The 21 T cell receptor beta chains presented below share a single source sample, sequenced in a study of Graves' ophthalmopathy and Graves' hyperthyroidism. Using RNA transcripts, the TCR beta CDR3 regions were amplified. In the first round, RT-PCR was carried out with HTBI primers, and a multiplex PCR formed the second round. MiXCR, run by TCRdb on the multiplex PCR reads, gives a single entry per CDR3 protein. The sample holds roughly 160,000 distinct CDR3 sequences, 39% seen once. The material sequenced was peripheral blood. These receptors were taken from a man aged 30-40 years with Graves' ophthalmopathy.

Many counts were recorded for this clonotype. This CDR3 reads CASGELASTGELFF. Here the CDR3 DNA reads TGTGCCAGCGGGGAACTAGCGAGCACCGGGGAGCTGTTTTTT. V gene TRBV7-8 combines with J gene TRBJ2-2; 7 bases agree with TRBD2. Trimming removed 8 bases from V and 4 bases from J; junction bases left unmatched: 7. The CDR3 covers 14 residues. CDR1 and CDR2 (germline): SGHVS, FQNEAQ.

This chain links TRBV6-1 with TRBJ1-2; possibly TRBD1 for D (5 bases). This CDR3 is built from 16 residues. V shed 1 base and J shed 4 bases, with 16 bases lying between them. CDR1 is MNHNS and CDR2 is SASEGT in the germline V gene. The chain's CDR3 is CASSEEGAPFAYGYTF. CDR3 DNA sequence: TGTGCCAGCAGTGAAGAAGGGGCACCGTTTGCCTATGGCTACACCTTC.

This chain joins TRBV12-3 or TRBV12-4 and TRBJ2-7; weak D call: TRBD1 (5 bases). Between the trimmed V and J ends, which lost 4 bases and 5 bases, there was a span of 18 bases. The CDR3 spans 15 residues. The CDR3 DNA follows: TGTGCCAGCAGTTCGGTGGGCAGGGCGGCCCACGAGCAGTACTTC. Translating it yields CASSSVGRAAHEQYF.

This clonotype was seen at least ten times. The genes are TRBV11-3 and TRBJ2-7; the D gene could be TRBD1 or TRBD2 (5 bases each). Germline loops: CDR1 SGHNT, CDR2 YENEEA. V shed 5 bases and J shed 3 bases, with 14 bases lying between them. The CDR3 loop spans 14 amino acids. CDR3 loop: CASSAYRDHYEQYF. In nucleotides, the CDR3 is TGTGCCAGCAGCGCCTACCGGGACCACTACGAGCAGTACTTC.

This clonotype was detected only once. The chain recombines TRBV28 with TRBJ1-1; D ambiguous. The V gene lost 4 bases and the J gene lost 1 base, with 19 bases spanning the gap. CDR3 size: 17 residues. Germline V CDR1 and CDR2: MDHEN, SYDVKM. CDR3 in amino acids: CASSSNYPDGTNTEAFF. In DNA form, the CDR3 reads TGTGCCAGCAGTTCAAACTACCCGGACGGAACGAACACTGAAGCTTTCTTT.

The chain combines TRBV7-9 with TRBJ2-2; tentatively, D is TRBD1 or TRBD2 (6 bases each). With 8 bases removed from V and 1 base from J, the gap between germline ends came to 11 bases. Germline-derived CDR1 and CDR2 are SEHNR and FQNEAQ (reference sequence). The CDR3 totals 14 residues. CDR3 nucleotides: TGTGCCAGCCCGCGGGGACAGAACACCGGGGAGCTGTTTTTT. Amino acid sequence: CASPRGQNTGELFF.

The table lists this clonotype with many counts. This chain links TRBV7-6 with TRBJ2-5; tentatively, D is TRBD2 (5 bases). This CDR3 region has 14 residues. The germline V and J ends were trimmed by 0 bases and 5 bases, with 10 bases remaining between them. Germline CDR1 is SGHVS and CDR2 is FNYEAQ. In nucleotides, the CDR3 is TGTGCCAGCAGCTTAGCCGGCCGGAGGGAGACCCAGTACTTC. Its translation is CASSLAGRRETQYF.

The chain combines TRBV6-2 or TRBV6-3 with TRBJ1-1; D ambiguous. The V end lost 2 bases, the J end lost 0 bases, and 13 bases lay between the germline ends. The CDR3 loop spans 16 amino acids. Germline V lookup: CDR1 MNHEY, CDR2 SVGEGT. The CDR3 nucleotides are TGTGCCAGCAGTTACCAGCTCGAACAGTTGAACACTGAAGCTTTCTTT. Protein: CASSYQLEQLNTEAFF.

The chain combines TRBV28 with TRBJ1-5, with D possibly being TRBD1 (5 bases). Deletions cut 6 bases from V and 2 bases from J, with 14 bases between. The germline CDR1 and CDR2 sequences are MDHEN and SYDVKM. The CDR3 length is 15 residues. In DNA, the CDR3 is TGTGCCAGCAGCCCCCAGGGTATTCGCAATCAGCCCCAGCATTTT. This sequence encodes CASSPQGIRNQPQHF.

This clonotype has a count of ten or more. This chain connects TRBV6-5 to TRBJ2-7; TRBD1 aligns across 10 bases. CDR3 length equals 15 residues. Losses at the gene ends were 0 bases for V and 5 bases for J; bases not matched to a gene: 4. Germline V CDR1 and CDR2: MNHEY, SVGAGI. CDR3 nucleotide sequence: TGTGCCAGCAGTTACTCAGGGACAGGGGTCGACGAGCAGTACTTC. Its translation: CASSYSGTGVDEQYF.

The table lists this clonotype with many counts. The V call is TRBV9, the J call TRBJ2-7; D is undetermined. CDR1 and CDR2 from the germline V gene are SGDLS and YYNGEE. This CDR3 region has 14 residues. Trimming cost V 4 bases and J 6 bases, with 17 bases left between them. The CDR3 DNA is TGTGCCAGCAGCCCCTCGGGTAGTAGGAGCGAGCAGTACTTC. Translation gives CASSPSGSRSEQYF.

J is TRBJ2-2 and V is TRBV6-1, with 10 bases lining up with TRBD1. The germline V gene has CDR1 MNHNS and CDR2 SASEGT. This CDR3 is 14 amino acids long. V gave up 5 bases and J gave up 8 bases; unmatched junction bases: 5. CDR3 in amino acids: CASSRQGASGELFF. The DNA for the CDR3 is TGTGCCAGCAGTAGACAGGGGGCGTCGGGGGAGCTGTTTTTT.

This clonotype was picked up many times. The V and J genes are TRBV12-3 or TRBV12-4 and TRBJ2-3; D remains ambiguous. V gave up 6 bases and J gave up 2 bases, with 9 bases separating them. The CDR3 sequence is 13 residues long. CDR3 DNA: TGTGCCAGCAGGTTGAGGACCACAGATACGCAGTATTTT. This codes for CASRLRTTDTQYF.

This clonotype was observed at least ten times. The rearrangement joins TRBV6-2 or TRBV6-3 to TRBJ2-1; TRBD1 agrees at 12 bases. The CDR3 has 15 residues. Looked up from germline, CDR1 is MNHEY and CDR2 is SVGEGT. Losses at the gene ends were 4 bases for V and 7 bases for J; bases not matched to a gene: 5. The CDR3: CASSFGDRGLNEQFF. The CDR3 nucleotides read TGTGCCAGCAGTTTCGGGGACAGGGGGCTTAATGAGCAGTTCTTC.

This clonotype was picked up many times. The genes are TRBV11-3 and TRBJ2-7, with TRBD2 identical over 7 bases. This CDR3 contains 14 residues. V lost 2 bases and J lost 3; bases outside the gene matches: 4. CDR1 SGHNT and CDR2 YENEEA come from the germline V gene. CDR3 nucleotides: TGTGCCAGCAGCTTATTCAAGCGGGACTACGAGCAGTACTTC. It codes for CASSLFKRDYEQYF.

The chain uses TRBV24-1 and TRBJ2-7; D not certain. V dropped 5 bases and J dropped 4 bases, with 11 bases sitting between them. The CDR3 runs 13 residues. Germline-derived CDR1 and CDR2 are KGHDR and SFDVKD. The CDR3 loop is CATSGTSGYEQYF. The CDR3 DNA is TGTGCCACCAGTGGGACCTCTGGATACGAGCAGTACTTC.

V gene TRBV5-1 combines with J gene TRBJ2-7; D may correspond to TRBD1 or TRBD2 (5 bases each). This CDR3 region has 14 residues. Germline CDR1 SGHRS, CDR2 YFSETQ. Trimming removed 3 bases from V and 5 bases from J, with 15 bases in between. The CDR3 spells CASSSGPASHEQYF. The CDR3 DNA is TGCGCCAGCAGCTCGGGACCTGCGAGCCACGAGCAGTACTTC.

The genes are TRBV28 and TRBJ2-5, with 9 bases identical to TRBD1. The CDR3 runs 13 residues. CDR1 MDHEN and CDR2 SYDVKM come from the germline V gene. The V segment lost 4 bases and the J segment 5 bases; nucleotides outside the gene matches: 2. The CDR3 sequence is CASSYGQGETQYF. The CDR3 region has the DNA TGTGCCAGCAGTTACGGACAGGGGGAGACCCAGTACTTC. The complete variable domain, with remaining parts taken from reference TRBV28 and TRBJ2-5, reads DVKVTQSSRYLVKRTGEKVFLECVQDMDHENMFWYRQDPGLGLRLIYFSYDVKMKEKGDIPEGYSVSREKKERFSLILESASTNQTSMYLCASSYGQGETQYFGPGTRLLVL.

This clonotype has at least ten counts. The rearrangement links TRBV28 to TRBJ2-7; the match to TRBD2 covers 8 bases. The trim removed 6 bases at V and 5 bases at J, leaving 12 bases unmatched. This CDR3 is 15 amino acids long. Germline CDR1 and CDR2: MDHEN and SYDVKM. The CDR3 reads CASRPRSGSRDEQYF. DNA of the CDR3: TGTGCCAGCAGACCACGAAGCGGGAGTCGGGACGAGCAGTACTTC.

This clonotype was counted many times. The chain employs TRBV28 and TRBJ2-7; 7 bases line up with TRBD1. Losses at the gene ends were 9 bases for V and 3 bases for J; bases not matched to a gene: 23. This CDR3 comprises 18 residues. The germline gives CDR1 MDHEN, CDR2 SYDVKM. The CDR3 loop is CARMGRPLPGQTIYEQYF. CDR3 DNA: TGTGCCAGGATGGGGCGTCCCCTCCCGGGACAGACCATCTACGAGCAGTACTTC.

This clonotype has a count of ten or more. DNA of the CDR3: TGTGCCAGCAGCGAGACTAGCGGGGGCCACTACGAGCAGTACTTC. It translates to CASSETSGGHYEQYF. This chain connects TRBV7-2 to TRBJ2-7, with 12 bases that match TRBD2. Germline-derived CDR1 and CDR2 are SGHTA and FQGNSA. Trimming took 5 bases from V and 3 from J; bases not matched to a gene: 5. The CDR3 is 15 amino acids. Based on the CDR3 plus reference TRBV7-2 and TRBJ2-7, the full variable domain is GAGVSQSPSNKVTEKGKDVELRCDPISGHTALYWYRQSLGQGLEFLIYFQGNSAPDKSGLPSDRFSAERTGGSVSTLTIQRTQQEDSAVYLCASSETSGGHYEQYFGPGTRLTVT.